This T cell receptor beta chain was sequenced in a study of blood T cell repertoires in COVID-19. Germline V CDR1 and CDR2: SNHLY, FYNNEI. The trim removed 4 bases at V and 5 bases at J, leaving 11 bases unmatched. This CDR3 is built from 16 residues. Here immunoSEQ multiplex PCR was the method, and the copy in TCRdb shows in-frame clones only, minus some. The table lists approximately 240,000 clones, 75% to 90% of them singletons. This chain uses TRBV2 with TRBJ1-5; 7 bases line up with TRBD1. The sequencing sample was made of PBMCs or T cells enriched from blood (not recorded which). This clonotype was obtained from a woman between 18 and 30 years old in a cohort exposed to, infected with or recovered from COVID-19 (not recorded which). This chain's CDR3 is CASSGIHRGEDQPQHF. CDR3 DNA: TGTGCCAGCAGTGGGATCCACAGGGGAGAGGATCAGCCCCAGCATTTT.